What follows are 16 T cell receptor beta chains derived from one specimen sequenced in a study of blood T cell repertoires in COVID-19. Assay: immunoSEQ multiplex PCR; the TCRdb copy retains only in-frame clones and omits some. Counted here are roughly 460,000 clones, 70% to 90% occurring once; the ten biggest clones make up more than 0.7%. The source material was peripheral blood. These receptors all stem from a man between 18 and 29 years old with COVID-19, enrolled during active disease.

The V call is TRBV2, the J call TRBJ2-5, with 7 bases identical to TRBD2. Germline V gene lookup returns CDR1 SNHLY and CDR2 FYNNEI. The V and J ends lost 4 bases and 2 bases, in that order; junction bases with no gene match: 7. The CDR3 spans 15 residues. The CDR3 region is CASSGASGKQETQYF. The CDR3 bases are TGTGCCAGCAGTGGGGCTAGCGGAAAGCAAGAGACCCAGTACTTC.

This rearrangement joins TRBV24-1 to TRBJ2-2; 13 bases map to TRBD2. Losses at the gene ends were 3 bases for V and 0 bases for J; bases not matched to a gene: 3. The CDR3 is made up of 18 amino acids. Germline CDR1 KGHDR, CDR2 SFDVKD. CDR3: CATSDPGLAGPNTGELFF. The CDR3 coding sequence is TGTGCCACCAGTGATCCGGGACTAGCGGGACCGAACACCGGGGAGCTGTTTTTT.

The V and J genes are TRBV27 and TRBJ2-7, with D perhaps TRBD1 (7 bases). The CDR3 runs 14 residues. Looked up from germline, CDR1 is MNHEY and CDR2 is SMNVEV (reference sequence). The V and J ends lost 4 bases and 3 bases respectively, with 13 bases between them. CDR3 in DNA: TGTGCCAGCAGTTGGGCCAGGGGGGTCTACGAGCAGTACTTC. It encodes CASSWARGVYEQYF.

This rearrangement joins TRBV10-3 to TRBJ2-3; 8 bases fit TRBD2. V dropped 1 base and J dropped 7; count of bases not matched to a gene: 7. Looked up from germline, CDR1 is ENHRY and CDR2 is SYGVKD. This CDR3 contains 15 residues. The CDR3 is CAISEYRGGNNTQYF. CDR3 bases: TGTGCCATCAGTGAGTACCGGGGGGGCAATAATACGCAGTATTTT.

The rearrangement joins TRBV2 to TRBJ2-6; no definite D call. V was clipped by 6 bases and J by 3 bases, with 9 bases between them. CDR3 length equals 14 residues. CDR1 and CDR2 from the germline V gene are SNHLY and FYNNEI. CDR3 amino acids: CASRDPGGANVLTF. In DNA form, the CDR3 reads TGTGCCAGCAGAGACCCAGGTGGGGCCAACGTCCTGACTTTC.

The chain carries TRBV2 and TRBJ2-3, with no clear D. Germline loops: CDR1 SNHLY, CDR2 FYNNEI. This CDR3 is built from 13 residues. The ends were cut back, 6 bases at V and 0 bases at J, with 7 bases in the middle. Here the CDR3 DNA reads TGTGCCAGCAGATTGACTAGCACAGATACGCAGTATTTT. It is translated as CASRLTSTDTQYF.

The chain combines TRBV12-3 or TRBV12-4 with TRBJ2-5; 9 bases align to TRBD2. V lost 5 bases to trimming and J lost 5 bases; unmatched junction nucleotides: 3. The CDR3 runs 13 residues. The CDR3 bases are TGTGCCAGCAGTCCTAGCGGGGCGGAGACCCAGTACTTC. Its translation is CASSPSGAETQYF.

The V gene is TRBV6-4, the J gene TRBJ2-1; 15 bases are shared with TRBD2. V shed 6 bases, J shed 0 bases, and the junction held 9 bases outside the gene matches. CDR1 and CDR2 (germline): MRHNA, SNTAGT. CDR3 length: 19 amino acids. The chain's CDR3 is CASSPRTSGGASSYNEQFF. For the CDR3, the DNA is TGTGCCAGCAGCCCAAGGACTAGCGGGGGGGCGAGCTCCTACAATGAGCAGTTCTTC.

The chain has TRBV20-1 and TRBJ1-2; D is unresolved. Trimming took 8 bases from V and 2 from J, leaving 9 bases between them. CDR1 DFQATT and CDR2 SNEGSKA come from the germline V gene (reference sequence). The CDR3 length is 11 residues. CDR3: CSYGANYGYTF. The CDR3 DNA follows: TGCAGTTACGGTGCGAACTATGGCTACACCTTC.

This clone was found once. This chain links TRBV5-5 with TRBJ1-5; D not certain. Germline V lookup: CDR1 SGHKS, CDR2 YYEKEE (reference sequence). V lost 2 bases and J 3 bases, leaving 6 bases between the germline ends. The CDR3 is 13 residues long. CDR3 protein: CASSLFLNQPQHF. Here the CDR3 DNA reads TGTGCCAGCAGCTTATTCCTCAATCAGCCCCAGCATTTT.

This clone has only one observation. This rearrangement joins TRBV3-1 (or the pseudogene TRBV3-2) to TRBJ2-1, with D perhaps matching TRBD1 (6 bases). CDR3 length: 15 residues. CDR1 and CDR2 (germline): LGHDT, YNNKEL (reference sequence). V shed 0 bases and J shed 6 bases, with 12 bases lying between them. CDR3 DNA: TGTGCCAGCAGCCAAGATTCACAGGGAGTCAATGAGCAGTTCTTC. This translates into CASSQDSQGVNEQFF.

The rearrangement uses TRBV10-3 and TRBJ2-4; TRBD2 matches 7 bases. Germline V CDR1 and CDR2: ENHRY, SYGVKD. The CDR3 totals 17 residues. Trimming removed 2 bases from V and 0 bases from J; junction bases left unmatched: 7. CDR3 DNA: TGTGCCATCAGTGAGGGGGGGGGTTATCTAGCCAAAAACATTCAGTACTTC. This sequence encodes CAISEGGGYLAKNIQYF.

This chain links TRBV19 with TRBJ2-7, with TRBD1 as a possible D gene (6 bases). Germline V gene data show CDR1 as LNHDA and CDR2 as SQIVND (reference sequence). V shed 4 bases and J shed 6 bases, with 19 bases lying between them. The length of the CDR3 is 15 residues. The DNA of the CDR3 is TGTGCCAGTAGTACCAACAGGGCAGGGCGTTTCGAGCAGTACTTC. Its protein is CASSTNRAGRFEQYF.

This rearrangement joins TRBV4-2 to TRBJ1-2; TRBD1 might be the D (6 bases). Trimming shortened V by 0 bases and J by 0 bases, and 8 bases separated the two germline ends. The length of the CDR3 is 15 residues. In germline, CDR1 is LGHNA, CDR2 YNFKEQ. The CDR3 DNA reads TGTGCCAGCAGCCAAGAGAACAGGGCTAACTATGGCTACACCTTC. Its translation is CASSQENRANYGYTF.

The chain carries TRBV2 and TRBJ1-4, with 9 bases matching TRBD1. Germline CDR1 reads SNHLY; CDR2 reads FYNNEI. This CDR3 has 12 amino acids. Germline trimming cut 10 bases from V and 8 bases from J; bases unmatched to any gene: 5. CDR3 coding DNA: TGTGCCACCCGACAGGGGGAAGAAAAACTGTTTTTT. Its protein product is CATRQGEEKLFF.

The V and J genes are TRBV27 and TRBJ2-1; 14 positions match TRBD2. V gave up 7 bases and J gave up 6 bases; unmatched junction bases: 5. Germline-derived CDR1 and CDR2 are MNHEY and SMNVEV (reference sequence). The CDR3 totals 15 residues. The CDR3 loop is CASTRLAGGPNEQFF. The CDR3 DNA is TGTGCCAGCACTCGACTAGCGGGGGGGCCCAATGAGCAGTTCTTC.